This TCR beta chain was sequenced for a study of cytomegalovirus exposure and HLA in healthy donors. Whole-study results and caveats: Later genetic work tied a missense DCLRE1C variant to beta-chain V and J trimming.

Primers included in the PCR were 60 Vbeta and 13 Jbeta primers. Clones were read by immunoSEQ multiplex PCR, and TCRdb kept only the in-frame ones, dropping some. This sample has about 130,000 clones, with approximately 81% found just once. The CDR3 contains 15 residues. From germline, CDR1 is GTSNPN and CDR2 SVGIG (reference sequence). After removal of 3 bases from V and 1 base from J, the junction contained 7 bases not matched to a gene. This clone was seen once. Its target is not known. This chain connects TRBV30 to TRBJ2-3, with TRBD2 matching over 7 bases. This TCR came from a male donor in good health and CMV-seronegative. Sequences were obtained from PBMCs. The CDR3 region has the DNA TGTGCCTGGAGGCTTTGGGGGGGAGGCACAGATACGCAGTATTTT. Its protein is CAWRLWGGGTDTQYF. Drawing the rest from reference TRBV30 and TRBJ2-3, the complete variable domain is SQTIHQWPATLVQPVGSPLSLECTVEGTSNPNLYWYRQAAGRGLQLLFYSVGIGQISSEVPQNLSASRPQDRQFILSSKKLLLSDSGFYLCAWRLWGGGTDTQYFGPGTRLTVL.